This record covers a single T cell receptor beta chain. Up to 2 ug genomic DNA was used for TCRB CDR3 amplification. The primer mix had 60 V beta and 13 J beta primers. Generated by immunoSEQ multiplex PCR, the TCRdb table keeps only in-frame clones and is missing some. The table shows tens of thousands of clones, with roughly 84% occurring only once. The sample comes from a study of glioma-infiltrating T cells after dendritic cell vaccination. Across the study: Dendritic cell vaccination trial patients had either newly diagnosed or recurrent glioblastoma.

This CDR3 region has 15 residues. J lost 3 bases, V lost 6 bases, and 7 bases had no gene match. Germline lookup yields CDR1 MGHDK and CDR2 SYGVNS. Time point specified: after dendritic cell vaccination, including at tumor progression/relapse. PBMC were collected before vaccination, two weeks after the third vaccination, and at progression. This receptor was taken from a human donor with glioblastoma. J is TRBJ1-1 and V is TRBV25-1; 10 nucleotides line up with TRBD1. The sample was blood, taken after dendritic cell vaccination. The CDR3 region is CASSFSGTGDTEAFF. The CDR3 DNA follows: TGTGCCAGCAGCTTTTCCGGGACAGGGGACACTGAAGCTTTCTTT.